This section outlines one T cell receptor beta chain sequence together with its context. As yet, its antigen is unknown. These data come from a study of identifying expanded T cells in peripheral blood. Study-level results: Differentially abundant clones: around 1.1 between replicates, 16.4 at about 13 days, approximately 18 at four. Across healthy donors, higher total template counts meant significantly greater roughly 2-week count variance.

During the collection period, no donor immune events like infections were recorded. The CDR3 is 15 amino acids. Germline V lookup: CDR1 MNHEY, CDR2 SMNVEV (reference sequence). The J segment lost 6 bases and the V segment lost 0 bases, leaving 6 bases of the junction unmatched. Produced via immunoSEQ multiplex PCR; TCRdb's table is partial and in-frame only. The sample lists about 130,000 clones, approximately 86% occurring once. The rearrangement uses TRBV27 and TRBJ2-7; 9 nucleotides line up with TRBD1. The sequence was collected from a person aged 18 to 75 in good health. Sequencing was carried out using blood. The CDR3 nucleotides are TGTGCCAGCAGTTTATCGGGGACAGGGTGGCGCGAGCAGTACTTC. This encodes CASSLSGTGWREQYF.